This T cell receptor (beta chain) was identified during a study of cytomegalovirus exposure and HLA in healthy donors. Overall study findings and caveats: Trimming of TCR beta V- and J-genes showed a link, identified in a later analysis, to a missense DCLRE1C variant. As was reported, the HLA-A and HLA-B alleles of most subjects were accurately predicted from TCR beta sequences.

The germline gives CDR1 LNHDA, CDR2 SQIVND (reference sequence). V lost 5 bases, J lost 2 bases, and 8 bases stayed unmatched. This CDR3 has 16 residues. For this clone: What it recognizes is unknown.

The PCR employed 60 Vbeta primers together with 13 Jbeta primers. Measured with immunoSEQ multiplex PCR; TCRdb has only the in-frame clones, and not every one. The sample consists of about 140,000 clones, approximately 80% of them appearing once. Among the donors, all were healthy bone marrow donors. The gene calls are TRBV19 and TRBJ2-5, with 10 bases fitting TRBD1. The source material was PBMCs. This clonotype was obtained from a young man in good health and CMV-seropositive. CDR3 bases: TGTGCCAGTAGTCTCCGGACAGGGGGTTTTCAAGAGACCCAGTACTTC. Amino acid sequence: CASSLRTGGFQETQYF.